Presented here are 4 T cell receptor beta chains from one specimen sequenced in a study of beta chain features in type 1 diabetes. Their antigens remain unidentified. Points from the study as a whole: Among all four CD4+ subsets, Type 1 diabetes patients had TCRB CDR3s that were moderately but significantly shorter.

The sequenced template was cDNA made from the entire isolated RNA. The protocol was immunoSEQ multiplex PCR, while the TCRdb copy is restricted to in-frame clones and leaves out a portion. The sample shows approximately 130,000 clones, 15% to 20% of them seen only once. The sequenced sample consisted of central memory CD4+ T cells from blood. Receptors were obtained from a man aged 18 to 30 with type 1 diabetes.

The CDR3 sequence: CALTLGAAGNTIYF. Here the CDR3 DNA reads TGTGCCTTGACTTTAGGGGCGGCTGGAAACACCATATATTTT. The chain joins TRBV30 to TRBJ1-3, with D perhaps matching TRBD1 (5 bases). CDR3 size: 14 residues. Trimming left V 7 bases short and J 2 bases short, with 15 bases between. The germline V gene encodes CDR1 GTSNPN and CDR2 SVGIG (reference sequence).

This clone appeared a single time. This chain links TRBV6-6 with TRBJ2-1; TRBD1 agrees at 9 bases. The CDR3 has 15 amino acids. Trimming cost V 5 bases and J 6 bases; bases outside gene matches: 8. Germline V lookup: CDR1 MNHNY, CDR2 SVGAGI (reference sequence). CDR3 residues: CASSTRQGGGNEQFF. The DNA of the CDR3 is TGTGCCAGCAGTACCCGACAGGGGGGTGGCAATGAGCAGTTCTTC.

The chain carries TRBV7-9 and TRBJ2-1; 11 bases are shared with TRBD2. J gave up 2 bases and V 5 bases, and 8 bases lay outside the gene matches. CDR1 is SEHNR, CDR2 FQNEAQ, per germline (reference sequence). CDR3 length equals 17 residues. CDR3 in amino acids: CASSPGIAGGTYNEQFF. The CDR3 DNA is TGTGCCAGCAGCCCGGGGATAGCGGGAGGGACCTACAATGAGCAGTTCTTC.

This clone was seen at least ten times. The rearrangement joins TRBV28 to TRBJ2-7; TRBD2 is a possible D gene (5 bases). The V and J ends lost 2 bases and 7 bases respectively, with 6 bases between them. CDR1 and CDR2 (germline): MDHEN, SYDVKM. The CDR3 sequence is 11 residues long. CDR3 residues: CASSLRREQYF. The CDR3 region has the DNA TGTGCCAGCAGTTTACGGAGGGAGCAGTACTTC. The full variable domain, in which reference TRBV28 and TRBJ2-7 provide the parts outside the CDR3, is DVKVTQSSRYLVKRTGEKVFLECVQDMDHENMFWYRQDPGLGLRLIYFSYDVKMKEKGDIPEGYSVSREKKERFSLILESASTNQTSMYLCASSLRREQYFGPGTRLTVT.